The following is a T cell receptor beta chain sequence with its context. These data are taken from a study of cytomegalovirus exposure and HLA in healthy donors. The study ran its PCR with 60 Vbeta and 13 Jbeta primers. Profiling relied on immunoSEQ multiplex PCR, and the TCRdb table lists in-frame clones only, not all of them. The repertoire includes 110,000 to 150,000 clones, roughly 10% of them detected once, and about 1.9% sits in the top ten. Sequencing used PBMCs. The origin of this receptor is a man over 45 in good health and CMV-seronegative.

CDR3 amino acids: CSVGQGPEKLFF. DNA of the CDR3: TGCAGCGTTGGACAGGGGCCTGAAAAACTGTTTTTT. The rearrangement links TRBV29-1 to TRBJ1-4, with TRBD1 matching over 8 bases. Per the germline V gene, CDR1 is SQVTM and CDR2 is ANQGSEA. The CDR3 is 12 residues long. Unmatched junction bases numbered 2, after V lost 4 bases and J lost 7 bases.